The source of this T cell receptor (beta chain) is a study of blood T cell repertoires in COVID-19. Study-wide context: The cDNA or gDNA used as material had been derived from T cells, B-cell-depleted T cells, or PBMCs.

Original methodology: Estimation of nucleated cell counts was performed using reference gene primer amplification. Profiling relied on immunoSEQ multiplex PCR, and the TCRdb table lists in-frame clones only, not all of them. V and J calls and clone size come straight from that table; D and trimming were deduced from the DNA. The sample holds 97,000 or so clones, 75% to 95% seen once. This sequence originates from a man in his forties or fifties with acute or convalescent COVID-19. Sequenced material: peripheral blood.

The CDR3 bases are TGTGCCAGCAGTTTAAACAGGGTAACTGAAGCTTTCTTT. Encoded protein: CASSLNRVTEAFF. The chain uses TRBV12-3 or TRBV12-4 and TRBJ1-1, with D maybe TRBD1 (6 bases). The CDR3 runs to 13 residues. The germline V and J ends were trimmed by 2 bases and 5 bases, with 9 bases remaining between them.